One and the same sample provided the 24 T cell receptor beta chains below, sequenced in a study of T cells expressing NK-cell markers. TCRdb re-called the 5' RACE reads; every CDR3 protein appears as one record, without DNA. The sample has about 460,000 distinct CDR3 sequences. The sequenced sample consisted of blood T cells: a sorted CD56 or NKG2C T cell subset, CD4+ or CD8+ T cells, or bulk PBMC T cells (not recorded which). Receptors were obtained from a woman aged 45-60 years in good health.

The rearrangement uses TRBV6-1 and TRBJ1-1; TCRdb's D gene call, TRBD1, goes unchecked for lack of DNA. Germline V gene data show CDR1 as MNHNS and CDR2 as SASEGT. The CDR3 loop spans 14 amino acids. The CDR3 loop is CASRLRQPNTEAFF.

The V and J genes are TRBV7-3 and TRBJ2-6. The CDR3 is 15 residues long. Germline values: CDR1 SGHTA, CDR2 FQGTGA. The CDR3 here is CASSPTGPGANVLTF.

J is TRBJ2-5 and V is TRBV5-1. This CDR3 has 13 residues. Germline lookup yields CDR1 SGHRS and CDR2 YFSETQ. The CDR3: CASSSDGEETQYF.

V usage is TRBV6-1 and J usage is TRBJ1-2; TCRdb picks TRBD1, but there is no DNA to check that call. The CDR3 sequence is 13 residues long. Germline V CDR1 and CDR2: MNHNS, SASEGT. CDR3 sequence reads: CASRSTGAYGYTF.

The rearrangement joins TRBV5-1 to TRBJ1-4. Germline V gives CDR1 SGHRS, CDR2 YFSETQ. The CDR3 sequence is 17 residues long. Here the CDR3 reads CASRVGVGDGVNEKLFF.

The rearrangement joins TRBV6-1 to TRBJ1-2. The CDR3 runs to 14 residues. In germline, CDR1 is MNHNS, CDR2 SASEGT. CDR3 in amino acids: CASRGNVGPAGYTF.

The CDR3: CAFHGGTAISSGNTIYF. V is TRBV30 and J is TRBJ1-3; the TCRdb call, TRBD1, lacks DNA for checking. This CDR3 comprises 17 residues. CDR1 is GTSNPN, CDR2 SVGIG, per germline (reference sequence).

The chain's CDR3 is CATSDGLASSYNEQFF. V is TRBV24-1 and J is TRBJ2-1; TCRdb designates TRBD2, a call that cannot be tested without DNA. This CDR3 has 16 residues. The V gene's germline CDR1 is KGHDR and CDR2 SFDVKD.

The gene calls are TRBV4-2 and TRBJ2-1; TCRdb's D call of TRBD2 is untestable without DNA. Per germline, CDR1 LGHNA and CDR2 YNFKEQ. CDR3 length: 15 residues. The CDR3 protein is CASSQDLLLAKGQFF.

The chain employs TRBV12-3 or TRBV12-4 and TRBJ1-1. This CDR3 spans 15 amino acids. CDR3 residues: CASRALDGMNTEAFF.

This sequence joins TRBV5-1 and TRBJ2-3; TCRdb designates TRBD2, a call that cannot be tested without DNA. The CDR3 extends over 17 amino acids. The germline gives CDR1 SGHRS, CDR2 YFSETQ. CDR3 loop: CASSLLASGTSTDTQYF.

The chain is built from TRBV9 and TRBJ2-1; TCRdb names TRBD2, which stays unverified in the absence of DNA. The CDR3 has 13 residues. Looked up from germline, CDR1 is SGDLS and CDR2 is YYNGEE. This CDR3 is CASSVVGGGEQFF.

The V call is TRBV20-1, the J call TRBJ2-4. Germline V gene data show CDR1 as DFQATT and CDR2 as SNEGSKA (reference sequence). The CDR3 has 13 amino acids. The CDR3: CSASSELGNIQYF.

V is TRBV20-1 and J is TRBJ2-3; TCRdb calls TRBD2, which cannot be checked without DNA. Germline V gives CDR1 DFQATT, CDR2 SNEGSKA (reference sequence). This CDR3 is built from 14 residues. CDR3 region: CSARSGRLTDTQYF.

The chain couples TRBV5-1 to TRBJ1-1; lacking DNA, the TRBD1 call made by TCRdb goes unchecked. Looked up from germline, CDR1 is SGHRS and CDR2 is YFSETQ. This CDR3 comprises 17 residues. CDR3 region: CASSLGAPMGENTEAFF.

CDR3: CSARGPGPGTGELFF. The chain uses TRBV20-1 and TRBJ2-2; TCRdb outputs TRBD1, but without DNA this stays unchecked. Germline V lookup: CDR1 DFQATT, CDR2 SNEGSKA (reference sequence). This CDR3 is built from 15 residues.

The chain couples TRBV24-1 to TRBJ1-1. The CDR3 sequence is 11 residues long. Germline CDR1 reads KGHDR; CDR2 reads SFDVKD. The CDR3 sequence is CATSDWGEGFF.

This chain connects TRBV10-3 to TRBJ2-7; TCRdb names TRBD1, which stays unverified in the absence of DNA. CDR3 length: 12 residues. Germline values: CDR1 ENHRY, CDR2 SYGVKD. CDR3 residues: CATQGLVHEQYF.

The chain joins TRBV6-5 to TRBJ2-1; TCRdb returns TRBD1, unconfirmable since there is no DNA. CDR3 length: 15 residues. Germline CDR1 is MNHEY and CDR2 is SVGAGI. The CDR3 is CASSYAGTGRNEQFF.

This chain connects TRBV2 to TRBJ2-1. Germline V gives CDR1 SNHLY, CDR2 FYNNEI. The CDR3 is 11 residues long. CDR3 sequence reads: CASRDWFEQFF.

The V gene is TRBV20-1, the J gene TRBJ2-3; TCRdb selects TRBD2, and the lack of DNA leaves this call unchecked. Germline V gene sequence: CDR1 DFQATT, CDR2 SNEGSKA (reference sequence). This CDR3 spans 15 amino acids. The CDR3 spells CSARDYGRLADTQYF.

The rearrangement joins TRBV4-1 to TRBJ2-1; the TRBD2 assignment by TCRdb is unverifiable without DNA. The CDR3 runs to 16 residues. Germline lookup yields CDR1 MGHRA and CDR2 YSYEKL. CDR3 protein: CASSQAGGTTYNEQFF.

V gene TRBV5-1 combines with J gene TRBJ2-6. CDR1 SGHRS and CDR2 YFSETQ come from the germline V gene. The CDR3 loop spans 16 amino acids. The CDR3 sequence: CASSLWDATGANVLTF.

The chain's CDR3 is CASRQAGGQFF. The rearrangement links TRBV12-3 or TRBV12-4 to TRBJ2-1; the D call from TCRdb, TRBD2, cannot be confirmed without DNA. The CDR3 sequence is 11 residues long.